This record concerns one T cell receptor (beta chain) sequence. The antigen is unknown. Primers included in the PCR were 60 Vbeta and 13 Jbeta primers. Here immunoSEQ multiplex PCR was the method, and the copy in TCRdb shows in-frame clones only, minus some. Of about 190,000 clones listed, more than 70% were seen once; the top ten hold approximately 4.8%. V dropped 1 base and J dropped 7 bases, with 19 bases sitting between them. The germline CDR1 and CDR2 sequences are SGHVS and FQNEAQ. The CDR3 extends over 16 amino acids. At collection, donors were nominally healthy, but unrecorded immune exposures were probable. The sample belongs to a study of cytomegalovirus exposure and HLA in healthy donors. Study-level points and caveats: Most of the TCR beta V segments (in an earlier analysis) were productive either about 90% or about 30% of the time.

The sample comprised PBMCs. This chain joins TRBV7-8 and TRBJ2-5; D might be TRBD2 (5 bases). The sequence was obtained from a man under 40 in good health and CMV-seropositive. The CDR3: CASSLGASRPLGTQYF. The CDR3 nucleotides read TGTGCCAGCAGCTTAGGGGCTAGCCGGCCCCTCGGGACCCAGTACTTC.